A single sample is the source of the 23 T cell receptor beta chains below, sequenced in a study of T cells in localized non-small cell lung cancer. Assay: immunoSEQ multiplex PCR; the TCRdb copy retains only in-frame clones and omits some. The sample has tens of thousands of clones, roughly 92% seen once; the top ten hold just under 20%. Sequencing used peripheral blood, obtained before any cancer treatment. These receptors were taken from a man aged 35 to 70 with stage I lung adenocarcinoma.

This clone appeared once. The chain combines TRBV28 with TRBJ2-4; either TRBD1 or TRBD2 may fit D (5 bases each). V was cut by 6 bases and J by 7 bases, with 10 bases left in between. Germline loops: CDR1 MDHEN, CDR2 SYDVKM. This CDR3 has 12 amino acids. The CDR3 coding sequence is TGTGCCAGCAGGGGGCGAGGGAACATTCAGTACTTC. Protein product: CASRGRGNIQYF.

The gene calls are TRBV5-4 and TRBJ2-5; D possibly corresponds to TRBD2 (6 bases). The CDR3 has 14 residues. The V gene lost 4 bases and the J gene lost 2 bases, with 12 bases spanning the gap. The V gene's germline CDR1 is SGHNT and CDR2 YYREEE (reference sequence). The CDR3 is CASSPGLTQETQYF. The CDR3 DNA follows: TGTGCCAGCAGCCCGGGACTGACACAAGAGACCCAGTACTTC. The variable domain in full, with the rest retrieved from reference TRBV5-4 and TRBJ2-5, is ETGVTQSPTHLIKTRGQQVTLRCSSQSGHNTVSWYQQALGQGPQFIFQYYREEENGRGNFPPRFSGLQFPNYSSELNVNALELDDSALYLCASSPGLTQETQYFGPGTRLLVL.

The V gene is TRBV5-1, the J gene TRBJ2-3; unclear D gene. Germline CDR1 reads SGHRS; CDR2 reads YFSETQ. The CDR3 runs 13 residues. Trimming stripped 1 base from V and 4 bases from J, with 7 bases between. This CDR3 reads CASSLMGPDTQYF. CDR3 nucleotides: TGCGCCAGCAGCTTGATGGGTCCAGATACGCAGTATTTT.

V is TRBV7-8 and J is TRBJ2-5; maybe TRBD2 (5 bases). This CDR3 is built from 13 residues. Germline V CDR1 and CDR2: SGHVS, FQNEAQ. The V end was cut by 5 bases, the J end by 4 bases, with 11 bases between. The CDR3 loop is CASSLGLRETQYF. DNA of the CDR3: TGTGCCAGCAGCCTAGGACTCCGAGAGACCCAGTACTTC.

The CDR3 loop is CASSNLQGNQPQHF. CDR3 in DNA: TGTGCCAGCAGTAACCTACAGGGGAATCAGCCCCAGCATTTT. The chain recombines TRBV27 with TRBJ1-5, with TRBD1 matching 7 bases. The CDR3 is 14 residues long. Germline CDR1 and CDR2: MNHEY and SMNVEV (reference sequence). J was trimmed by 4 bases and V by 5 bases; bases with no gene match: 5.

The chain joins TRBV6-6 to TRBJ2-5; 9 bases are shared with TRBD1. The V segment lost 5 bases and the J segment 2 bases; nucleotides outside the gene matches: 3. The V gene's germline CDR1 is MNHNY and CDR2 SVGAGI (reference sequence). The CDR3 totals 14 residues. CDR3 protein: CASSIGQGQETQYF. CDR3 nucleotide sequence: TGTGCCAGCAGTATTGGACAGGGGCAAGAGACCCAGTACTTC.

This chain joins TRBV11-3 and TRBJ2-4, with D possibly being TRBD2 (5 bases). The germline V and J ends were trimmed by 4 bases and 7 bases, with 14 bases remaining between them. The germline CDR1 and CDR2 sequences are SGHNT and YENEEA. The CDR3 is 14 amino acids. The chain's CDR3 is CASSSDYPGNIQYF. Written as DNA, the CDR3 is TGTGCCAGCAGCTCAGATTACCCGGGGAACATTCAGTACTTC. The full variable domain, in which reference TRBV11-3 and TRBJ2-4 provide the parts outside the CDR3, is EAGVVQSPRYKIIEKKQPVAFWCNPISGHNTLYWYLQNLGQGPELLIRYENEEAVDDSQLPKDRFSAERLKGVDSTLKIQPAELGDSAVYLCASSSDYPGNIQYFGAGTRLSVL.

The chain couples TRBV9 to TRBJ2-3; 9 positions match TRBD2. CDR1 and CDR2 (germline): SGDLS, YYNGEE. The CDR3 extends over 16 amino acids. V gave up 0 bases and J gave up 4 bases; unmatched junction bases: 6. The CDR3 is CASSVGVAGVADTQYF. CDR3 in DNA: TGTGCCAGCAGCGTAGGTGTAGCGGGAGTGGCAGATACGCAGTATTTT.

The chain joins TRBV2 to TRBJ2-1, with TRBD2 matching 11 bases. There are 16 residues in the CDR3. Germline V gene sequence: CDR1 SNHLY, CDR2 FYNNEI. Losses at the gene ends were 0 bases for V and 12 bases for J; bases not matched to a gene: 10. The CDR3 here is CASSEARVAGGPGQFF. The CDR3 DNA sequence: TGTGCCAGCAGTGAAGCGCGAGTAGCGGGAGGGCCGGGGCAGTTCTTC. The full variable domain, its missing parts supplied by reference TRBV2 and TRBJ2-1, is EPEVTQTPSHQVTQMGQEVILRCVPISNHLYFYWYRQILGQKVEFLVSFYNNEISEKSEIFDDQFSVERPDGSNFTLKIRSTKLEDSAMYFCASSEARVAGGPGQFFGPGTRLTVL.

V usage is TRBV30 and J usage is TRBJ2-3; no firm D call. The CDR3 is 12 amino acids. Germline assignment: CDR1 GTSNPN and CDR2 SVGIG (reference sequence). V was shortened by 0 bases and J by 9 bases, with 10 bases between the two germline ends. CDR3 sequence: CAWSVALLTQYF. CDR3 coding DNA: TGTGCCTGGAGTGTAGCTCTACTAACGCAGTATTTT.

The chain carries TRBV7-9 and TRBJ1-2; D not resolved. The CDR3 has 15 amino acids. V was cut by 1 base and J by 0 bases, with 9 bases left in between. The germline V gene has CDR1 SEHNR and CDR2 FQNEAQ (reference sequence). CDR3 DNA: TGTGCCAGCAGCTTAGTGCGGACGTCTAACTATGGCTACACCTTC. Translating it yields CASSLVRTSNYGYTF.

This sequence joins TRBV4-2 and TRBJ2-1; 12 nucleotides line up with TRBD2. Trimming took 2 bases from V and 5 from J; bases not matched to a gene: 4. This CDR3 region has 16 residues. CDR1 is LGHNA and CDR2 is YNFKEQ in the germline V gene. The CDR3 DNA follows: TGTGCCAGCAGCCAACCACTAGCGGGAGGCAACAATGAGCAGTTCTTC. It yields the protein CASSQPLAGGNNEQFF.

A single count supports this clone. The chain has TRBV7-2 and TRBJ2-1; D gene uncertain. V lost 5 bases, J lost 7 bases, and 9 bases lay in between. Germline CDR1 is SGHTA and CDR2 is FQGNSA. The CDR3 has 12 amino acids. CDR3 sequence reads: CASSAYKNEQFF. The CDR3 DNA follows: TGTGCCAGCAGCGCCTACAAGAATGAGCAGTTCTTC. Filled out from reference TRBV7-2 and TRBJ2-1, the complete variable domain reads GAGVSQSPSNKVTEKGKDVELRCDPISGHTALYWYRQSLGQGLEFLIYFQGNSAPDKSGLPSDRFSAERTGGSVSTLTIQRTQQEDSAVYLCASSAYKNEQFFGPGTRLTVL.

The V and J genes are TRBV7-3 and TRBJ2-7; D is uncertain. The CDR3 runs to 13 residues. Germline values: CDR1 SGHTA, CDR2 FQGTGA. Trimming pared 6 bases from V and 4 bases from J, leaving 13 bases between. This CDR3 is CASSLHGLYEQYF. CDR3 DNA: TGTGCCAGCAGTCTCCACGGGCTGTACGAGCAGTACTTC.

V usage is TRBV6-1 and J usage is TRBJ1-4, with 8 bases matching TRBD1. The ends lost 6 bases at V and 8 bases at J; junction bases unmatched: 8. The CDR3 is made up of 14 amino acids. Germline assignment: CDR1 MNHNS and CDR2 SASEGT. The CDR3 spells CASRITRGREKLFF. The CDR3 nucleotides are TGTGCCAGCAGAATAACCAGGGGGCGAGAAAAACTGTTTTTT.

The chain uses TRBV19 and TRBJ2-7; the match to TRBD1 covers 8 bases. Germline trimming cut 7 bases from V and 6 bases from J; bases unmatched to any gene: 11. CDR1 is LNHDA and CDR2 is SQIVND in the germline V gene (reference sequence). The CDR3 has 14 amino acids. CDR3 sequence reads: CASTPTAGGREQYF. CDR3 nucleotides: TGTGCCAGTACCCCGACGGCAGGGGGCCGCGAGCAGTACTTC. The full variable domain, its missing parts supplied by reference TRBV19 and TRBJ2-7, is DGGITQSPKYLFRKEGQNVTLSCEQNLNHDAMYWYRQDPGQGLRLIYYSQIVNDFQKGDIAEGYSVSREKKESFPLTVTSAQKNPTAFYLCASTPTAGGREQYFGPGTRLTVT.

J is TRBJ1-5 and V is TRBV6-4; tentatively, D is TRBD1 (6 bases). The CDR3 totals 15 residues. Germline-derived CDR1 and CDR2 are MRHNA and SNTAGT. Trimming took 4 bases from V and 4 from J, leaving 14 bases between them. The CDR3 is CASSAQGGPNQPQHF. CDR3 DNA: TGTGCCAGCAGTGCACAGGGAGGGCCTAATCAGCCCCAGCATTTT.

This chain connects TRBV20-1 to TRBJ2-3; D remains unclear. Germline loops: CDR1 DFQATT, CDR2 SNEGSKA (reference sequence). The ends were cut back, 3 bases at V and 3 bases at J, with 4 bases in the middle. The CDR3 spans 11 residues. CDR3 amino acids: CSARLTDTQYF. DNA for the CDR3: TGCAGTGCTAGGTTAACAGATACGCAGTATTTT.

J is TRBJ2-1 and V is TRBV2; TRBD2 aligns across 9 bases. CDR3 size: 14 residues. Germline CDR1 SNHLY, CDR2 FYNNEI. J lost 4 bases, V lost 5 bases, and 3 bases had no gene match. The CDR3 loop is CASSRTSEYNEQFF. CDR3 coding DNA: TGTGCCAGCAGTCGGACTAGCGAGTACAATGAGCAGTTCTTC. Drawing the rest from reference TRBV2 and TRBJ2-1, the complete variable domain is EPEVTQTPSHQVTQMGQEVILRCVPISNHLYFYWYRQILGQKVEFLVSFYNNEISEKSEIFDDQFSVERPDGSNFTLKIRSTKLEDSAMYFCASSRTSEYNEQFFGPGTRLTVL.

The chain recombines TRBV6-6 with TRBJ2-7; 10 bases match TRBD2. The CDR3 covers 14 residues. After removal of 2 bases from V and 5 bases from J, the junction contained 3 bases not matched to a gene. Germline assignment: CDR1 MNHNY and CDR2 SVGAGI (reference sequence). The CDR3 DNA reads as TGTGCCAGCAGTTACAGCGGGAGGGGCGACGAGCAGTACTTC. It is translated as CASSYSGRGDEQYF.

The chain employs TRBV5-1 and TRBJ2-7, with TRBD2 matching over 14 bases. Germline loops: CDR1 SGHRS, CDR2 YFSETQ. Trimming removed 4 bases from V and 5 bases from J; junction bases left unmatched: 8. This CDR3 has 16 residues. Here the CDR3 DNA reads TGCGCCAGCAGCCCCCGGACTAGCGGGAGGTTCAACGAGCAGTACTTC. Translation: CASSPRTSGRFNEQYF.

This chain connects TRBV18 to TRBJ2-1, with TRBD2 matching 7 bases. The CDR3 consists of 16 residues. Germline values: CDR1 KGHSH, CDR2 LQKENI. With 1 base clipped from V and 9 bases from J, the junction kept 12 bases outside the gene matches. The CDR3 here is CASSPQAGLVPGEQFF. CDR3 DNA: TGTGCCAGCTCACCACAAGCAGGACTAGTCCCTGGTGAGCAGTTCTTC. The full variable domain, rest sourced from reference TRBV18 and TRBJ2-1, is NAGVMQNPRHLVRRRGQEARLRCSPMKGHSHVYWYRQLPEEGLKFMVYLQKENIIDESGMPKERFSAEFPKEGPSILRIQQVVRGDSAAYFCASSPQAGLVPGEQFFGPGTRLTVL.

This chain links TRBV28 with TRBJ1-2; possible D gene TRBD1, 5 bases. Germline assignment: CDR1 MDHEN and CDR2 SYDVKM. Between the trimmed V and J ends, which lost 4 bases and 2 bases, there was a span of 11 bases. The CDR3 is 14 residues long. The DNA for the CDR3 is TGTGCCAGCAGTTCCCCGGCAGGGAACTATGGCTACACCTTC. It specifies CASSSPAGNYGYTF.